A selection of T cell receptor beta chains follows, all from one sample in a study of CD4 T cells in relation to SARS-CoV-2 and coronaviruses. No antigen has been identified for these receptors. Here immunoSEQ multiplex PCR was the method, and the copy in TCRdb shows in-frame clones only, minus some. In the table there are 20,000 or so clones, roughly 80% of which are singletons. The sample comprised CD4+ T cells from PBMCs, cultured in vitro. Every receptor here comes from a human donor in good health. The CDR3 runs from the conserved cysteine through the conserved F or W. D genes are given only for firm matches. Clone size appears in some rows only: once, few, many, or a class for an expanded clone.

v_call	clone_size	d_call	j_call	cdr3_aa
TRBV11-3	NA	NA	TRBJ2-1	CASSVDRASYNEQFF
TRBV5-1	NA	NA	TRBJ2-4	CASSFTRSPENIQYF
TRBV7-3	NA	TRBD2	TRBJ2-1	CASSLTTTSGTSNEQFF
TRBV29-1	NA	NA	TRBJ1-1	CSVPRRKDTEAFF
TRBV28	once	NA	TRBJ2-7	CASTLFGGSYEQYF
TRBV5-1	few	TRBD2	TRBJ2-7	CASSLLTSGTITYEQYF
TRBV28	NA	NA	TRBJ2-1	CAVGQIGSRFF
TRBV7-3	NA	NA	TRBJ2-3	CASSLIGGSPADTQYF
TRBV30	NA	TRBD2	TRBJ2-5	CAWSKGVTSGSSETQYF
TRBV3-1/TRBV3-2	NA	NA	TRBJ2-7	CASSQALLGSSYEQYF
TRBV28	NA	TRBD1	TRBJ1-4	CASSREGQGVFF
TRBV20-1	NA	NA	TRBJ1-1	CSEGAGTEAFF
TRBV12-5	NA	TRBD1	TRBJ2-2	CASVTGTGNTNTGELFF
TRBV4-1	NA	NA	TRBJ1-2	CASSLTGNYGYTF
TRBV6-5	few	NA	TRBJ2-1	CASSYQLLRINEQFF
TRBV5-4	NA	TRBD1	TRBJ1-1	CASSAGQHTEAFF
TRBV10-3	NA	NA	TRBJ1-3	CAISDGTVSGNTIYF
TRBV5-1	NA	TRBD2	TRBJ2-1	CASSLLAGSYNEQFF
TRBV2	NA	NA	TRBJ2-7	CASKIYEQYF
TRBV11-2	NA	NA	TRBJ1-1	CASSLGGGRTEAFF
TRBV24-1	NA	TRBD2	TRBJ2-1	CATSDPSGRGGNEQFF
TRBV5-5	NA	NA	TRBJ2-7	CASSARVSYEQYF
TRBV18	once	TRBD2	TRBJ2-7	CASSPNPSGYEQYF
TRBV12-3/TRBV12-4	NA	NA	TRBJ2-1	CASSQRHEQFF
TRBV19	NA	TRBD2	TRBJ2-3	CASSLRSGGTDTQYF
TRBV2	NA	NA	TRBJ1-2	CASSAWQVQRVYGYTF
TRBV3-1/TRBV3-2	once	NA	TRBJ1-2	CASSQDSLSDGYTF
TRBV28	NA	TRBD1	TRBJ1-1	CASRTGTGNTEAFF
TRBV5-1	NA	NA	TRBJ2-5	CASSLVKRQEETQYF
TRBV6-5	NA	TRBD1	TRBJ2-1	CASKGRGEQFF
TRBV1	few	NA	TRBJ2-7	CTSGGTGSHEQYF
TRBV20-1	NA	TRBD2	TRBJ2-5	CSASWGEAGGLTQYF
TRBV2	NA	NA	TRBJ1-3	CASSAAPGNTIYF
TRBV5-1	few	NA	TRBJ2-7	CASSHGGSYEQYF
TRBV4-1	NA	NA	TRBJ1-1	CASSQDPPTSVNTEAFF
TRBV6-5	NA	TRBD1	TRBJ1-3	CASRTGDTGNTIYF
TRBV18	NA	TRBD2	TRBJ2-3	CASSDALAGGPLTQYF
TRBV11-1	once	TRBD1	TRBJ1-2	CASSSTDRGGYGYTF
TRBV6-5	NA	TRBD1	TRBJ1-3	CASRTGDSGNTIYF
TRBV7-2	few	TRBD1	TRBJ2-5	CASSSTGGQETQYF
TRBV28	NA	NA	TRBJ1-4	CASSLQGSREKLFF
TRBV30	few	NA	TRBJ2-1	CAWSDLAVSYNEQFF
TRBV11-2	few	NA	TRBJ1-1	CASSLAANTEAFF
TRBV9	NA	TRBD1	TRBJ2-1	CASSVLPGQGYNEQFF
TRBV15	NA	TRBD2	TRBJ2-7	CATSVTSGFGEQYF
TRBV2	NA	TRBD2	TRBJ2-5	CASSQTSGSFETQYF
TRBV5-5	NA	TRBD1	TRBJ1-6	CASSLAKLGQGFGSPLHF
TRBV6-6	NA	TRBD2	TRBJ2-1	CASSPNTGTSGRKGQFF
TRBV19	few	NA	TRBJ2-2	CASSIARGSRGTGELFF